What follows are 27 T cell receptor beta chains derived from one specimen sequenced in a study of blood T cell repertoires in COVID-19. Data came from immunoSEQ multiplex PCR; TCRdb stores just in-frame clones and leaves some out. The sample includes about 68,000 clones, 90% seen only once; the top ten take approximately 0.57%. Sequencing was performed on peripheral blood. These receptors were collected from a man between 45 and 60 years old with COVID-19, enrolled during active disease.

The sample holds one count of this clone. This chain links TRBV7-9 with TRBJ1-6; D gene unclear. The V end was cut by 3 bases, the J end by 14 bases, with 5 bases between. This CDR3 is built from 10 residues. The germline V gene encodes CDR1 SEHNR and CDR2 FQNEAQ (reference sequence). Here the CDR3 DNA reads TGTGCCAGCAGCTTGAGCACCCTCCACTTT. Its protein is CASSLSTLHF. The full variable domain, in which reference TRBV7-9 and TRBJ1-6 provide the parts outside the CDR3, is DTGVSQNPRHKITKRGQNVTFRCDPISEHNRLYWYRQTLGQGPEFLTYFQNEAQLEKSRLLSDRFSAERPKGSFSTLEIQRTEQGDSAMYLCASSLSTLHFGNGTRLTVT.

For this clone: This clone may be a read error of a much larger clone one base away. The V and J genes are TRBV6-1 and TRBJ2-7; 12 bases agree with TRBD2. The CDR3 contains 15 residues. Trimming at V came to 2 bases and at J to 2 bases, leaving 1 base not matched to a gene. Looked up from germline, CDR1 is MNHNS and CDR2 is SASEGT. CDR3 DNA sequence: TGTGCCAGCAGTGAAAGACTAGCGGGAGCCTACGAGCAGTACTTC. This translates into CASSERLAGAYEQYF.

The chain combines TRBV5-1 with TRBJ2-1, with 8 nucleotides matching TRBD2. Per the germline V gene, CDR1 is SGHRS and CDR2 is YFSETQ. CDR3 length: 16 amino acids. V lost 2 bases, J lost 0 bases, and 4 bases stayed unmatched. The CDR3 DNA reads as TGCGCCAGCAGCTTAGCGGGGGATAGCTCCTACAATGAGCAGTTCTTC. Translation gives CASSLAGDSSYNEQFF.

The V gene is TRBV7-9, the J gene TRBJ1-1; D uncertain. CDR3 length equals 12 residues. V was trimmed by 5 bases and J by 4 bases, leaving 8 bases between them. Germline CDR1 is SEHNR and CDR2 is FQNEAQ (reference sequence). In DNA, the CDR3 is TGTGCCAGCAGCATACTGATCACTGAAGCTTTCTTT. Amino acid sequence: CASSILITEAFF. Using reference TRBV7-9 and TRBJ1-1 for the parts outside the CDR3, the full variable domain is DTGVSQNPRHKITKRGQNVTFRCDPISEHNRLYWYRQTLGQGPEFLTYFQNEAQLEKSRLLSDRFSAERPKGSFSTLEIQRTEQGDSAMYLCASSILITEAFFGQGTRLTVV.

The chain uses TRBV5-4 and TRBJ1-1, with 7 bases that match TRBD1. CDR1 and CDR2 (germline): SGHNT, YYREEE (reference sequence). J lost 6 bases, V lost 4 bases, and 6 bases had no gene match. The CDR3 is made up of 13 amino acids. The CDR3 here is CASSEQGWAEAFF. For the CDR3, the DNA is TGTGCCAGCAGCGAACAGGGGTGGGCTGAAGCTTTCTTT.

The chain uses TRBV18 and TRBJ1-4; TRBD1 is a possible D gene (6 bases). CDR1 and CDR2 (germline): KGHSH, LQKENI. The ends were cut back, 3 bases at V and 7 bases at J, with 18 bases in the middle. This CDR3 contains 16 residues. CDR3 sequence (DNA): TGTGCCAGCTCACCTTCAGAACAGGGTAGGGGTGAAAAACTGTTTTTT. Translating gives CASSPSEQGRGEKLFF.

The V gene is TRBV27, the J gene TRBJ2-2, with TRBD2 as a possible D gene (6 bases). The V and J ends lost 5 bases and 3 bases respectively, with 13 bases between them. This CDR3 is built from 15 residues. CDR1 and CDR2 (germline): MNHEY, SMNVEV (reference sequence). The CDR3 sequence: CASSPRLDYTGELFF. CDR3 DNA: TGTGCCAGCAGTCCTCGACTAGACTACACCGGGGAGCTGTTTTTT.

J is TRBJ1-1 and V is TRBV4-3, with TRBD1 matching over 8 bases. This CDR3 region has 15 residues. The germline CDR1 and CDR2 sequences are LGHNA and YSLEER. The ends lost 0 bases at V and 7 bases at J; junction bases unmatched: 7. DNA of the CDR3: TGCGCCAGCAGCCAAGACTTCAGGGGGCGCGGTGAAGCTTTCTTT. It is translated as CASSQDFRGRGEAFF.

This chain links TRBV10-3 with TRBJ2-2, with 7 bases that match TRBD1. Germline CDR1 and CDR2: ENHRY and SYGVKD. Trimming took 7 bases from V and 4 from J; bases not matched to a gene: 3. CDR3 size: 13 residues. The CDR3 nucleotides are TGTGCCATCACGGCAGGGGGCACCGGGGAGCTGTTTTTT. Translating gives CAITAGGTGELFF.

The V call is TRBV11-2, the J call TRBJ1-6; TRBD1 is a possible D gene (5 bases). Germline values: CDR1 SGHAT, CDR2 FQNNGV. Trimming pared 4 bases from V and 0 bases from J, leaving 13 bases between. The length of the CDR3 is 17 residues. CDR3: CASSSYPGGSYNSPLHF. CDR3 nucleotide sequence: TGTGCCAGCAGCTCTTACCCGGGGGGCTCCTATAATTCACCCCTCCACTTT.

This clone was seen once. The rearrangement links TRBV7-2 to TRBJ1-1, with TRBD1 matching over 8 bases. Trimming at V came to 6 bases and at J to 7 bases, leaving 10 bases not matched to a gene. The length of the CDR3 is 14 residues. CDR1 and CDR2 from the germline V gene are SGHTA and FQGNSA. This CDR3 is CASRYQGAMGEAFF. The CDR3 DNA sequence: TGTGCCAGCAGATACCAGGGGGCGATGGGTGAAGCTTTCTTT.

The J gene is TRBJ1-2, the V gene TRBV5-1; possible D gene TRBD1, 6 bases. The V end was cut by 3 bases, the J end by 3 bases, with 6 bases between. The CDR3 is 12 amino acids. Germline assignment: CDR1 SGHRS and CDR2 YFSETQ. The CDR3 nucleotides are TGCGCCAGCAGCTCAGGGGACTATGGCTACACCTTC. This encodes CASSSGDYGYTF. The whole variable domain, remainder taken from reference TRBV5-1 and TRBJ1-2, is KAGVTQTPRYLIKTRGQQVTLSCSPISGHRSVSWYQQTPGQGLQFLFEYFSETQRNKGNFPGRFSGRQFSNSRSEMNVSTLELGDSALYLCASSSGDYGYTFGSGTRLTVV.

This sequence joins TRBV7-3 and TRBJ2-1; 10 nucleotides line up with TRBD2. The germline gives CDR1 SGHTA, CDR2 FQGTGA. This CDR3 comprises 15 residues. Trimming at V came to 5 bases and at J to 2 bases, leaving 3 bases not matched to a gene. Here the CDR3 DNA reads TGTGCCAGCAGCGAGGGACTAGCGACCTACAATGAGCAGTTCTTC. It codes for CASSEGLATYNEQFF. Filled out from reference TRBV7-3 and TRBJ2-1, the complete variable domain reads GAGVSQTPSNKVTEKGKYVELRCDPISGHTALYWYRQSLGQGPEFLIYFQGTGAADDSGLPNDRFFAVRPEGSVSTLKIQRTERGDSAVYLCASSEGLATYNEQFFGPGTRLTVL.

The chain has TRBV7-2 and TRBJ2-7; D is uncertain. The ends were cut back, 1 base at V and 4 bases at J, with 11 bases in the middle. The CDR3 extends over 14 amino acids. CDR1 is SGHTA, CDR2 FQGNSA, per germline. The CDR3 sequence: CASSLGAVVYEQYF. Here the CDR3 DNA reads TGTGCCAGCAGCTTAGGGGCCGTCGTTTACGAGCAGTACTTC.

The chain joins TRBV29-1 to TRBJ2-7, with TRBD1 matching over 11 bases. Germline V gene data show CDR1 as SQVTM and CDR2 as ANQGSEA. The CDR3 contains 14 residues. After removal of 5 bases from V and 4 bases from J, the junction contained 7 bases not matched to a gene. CDR3 loop: CSVTGQGADYEQYF. DNA for the CDR3: TGCAGCGTTACAGGACAGGGGGCGGATTACGAGCAGTACTTC.

The V call is TRBV7-2, the J call TRBJ1-2; D perhaps matches TRBD1 (5 bases). The CDR3 loop spans 15 amino acids. Between the trimmed V and J ends, which lost 0 bases and 7 bases, there was a span of 15 bases. The germline CDR1 and CDR2 sequences are SGHTA and FQGNSA. This CDR3 reads CASSLAGGGAGGYTF. DNA for the CDR3: TGTGCCAGCAGCTTAGCAGGAGGAGGGGCCGGTGGCTACACCTTC.

This chain joins TRBV18 and TRBJ2-2; D not resolved. The V gene lost 6 bases and the J gene lost 0 bases, with 5 bases spanning the gap. This CDR3 comprises 13 residues. Germline V lookup: CDR1 KGHSH, CDR2 LQKENI. CDR3 in amino acids: CASSLPNTGELFF. As DNA, the CDR3 is TGTGCCAGCTCCCTCCCGAACACCGGGGAGCTGTTTTTT. The variable domain in full, completed from reference TRBV18 and TRBJ2-2, reads NAGVMQNPRHLVRRRGQEARLRCSPMKGHSHVYWYRQLPEEGLKFMVYLQKENIIDESGMPKERFSAEFPKEGPSILRIQQVVRGDSAAYFCASSLPNTGELFFGEGSRLTVL.

The chain has TRBV18 and TRBJ2-2; 11 bases line up with TRBD1. J gave up 6 bases and V 5 bases, and 5 bases lay outside the gene matches. This CDR3 spans 15 amino acids. The germline CDR1 and CDR2 sequences are KGHSH and LQKENI. CDR3 coding DNA: TGTGCCAGCTCAACTAGGACAGGGGGCTCCGGGGAGCTGTTTTTT. Translating it yields CASSTRTGGSGELFF. Supplemented by reference TRBV18 and TRBJ2-2, the full variable domain reads NAGVMQNPRHLVRRRGQEARLRCSPMKGHSHVYWYRQLPEEGLKFMVYLQKENIIDESGMPKERFSAEFPKEGPSILRIQQVVRGDSAAYFCASSTRTGGSGELFFGEGSRLTVL.

This sequence joins TRBV29-1 and TRBJ2-5; weak D call: TRBD2 (6 bases). V was shortened by 3 bases and J by 5 bases, with 10 bases between the two germline ends. This CDR3 is 12 amino acids long. The germline gives CDR1 SQVTM, CDR2 ANQGSEA. DNA of the CDR3: TGCAGCGTTGAGGGGGGTTGGGAGACCCAGTACTTC. Amino acid sequence: CSVEGGWETQYF.

The chain joins TRBV3-1 (or the pseudogene TRBV3-2) to TRBJ1-5; D is undetermined. Between the trimmed V and J ends, which lost 4 bases and 5 bases, there was a span of 6 bases. CDR3 length equals 12 residues. The germline V gene encodes CDR1 LGHDT and CDR2 YNNKEL (reference sequence). CDR3 residues: CASSPGDQPQHF. In DNA form, the CDR3 reads TGTGCCAGCAGCCCCGGGGATCAGCCCCAGCATTTT.

This sequence joins TRBV4-1 and TRBJ2-2; TRBD2 aligns across 9 bases. Germline assignment: CDR1 MGHRA and CDR2 YSYEKL. This CDR3 has 15 residues. V was pared by 0 bases and J by 5 bases, with 1 base of the junction left unmatched. The CDR3 region is CASSQDTSGTGELFF. CDR3 in DNA: TGCGCCAGCAGCCAAGACACTAGCGGGACCGGGGAGCTGTTTTTT.

This clone came up once. The chain links TRBV2 to TRBJ2-1; 15 nucleotides align to TRBD2. The V gene end was trimmed by 3 bases and the J gene end by 5 bases; junction bases not matched to a gene: 20. The CDR3 runs to 22 residues. The germline CDR1 and CDR2 sequences are SNHLY and FYNNEI. The CDR3 reads CASSDPGLAGGHVSAQDNEQFF. DNA of the CDR3: TGTGCCAGCAGTGATCCGGGACTAGCGGGAGGTCATGTTTCTGCTCAGGACAATGAGCAGTTCTTC.

The genes are TRBV5-1 and TRBJ1-4; possible D gene TRBD1, 5 bases. The V end lost 4 bases, the J end lost 10 bases, and 11 bases lay between the germline ends. CDR3 length: 12 residues. From germline, CDR1 is SGHRS and CDR2 YFSETQ. The CDR3 coding sequence is TGCGCCAGCAGCGACGTGGGGCGAAAACTGTTTTTT. Its protein product is CASSDVGRKLFF.

The chain joins TRBV5-1 to TRBJ2-2, with D maybe TRBD2 (6 bases). V gave up 4 bases and J gave up 2 bases, with 18 bases separating them. CDR1 and CDR2 (germline): SGHRS, YFSETQ. The CDR3 runs 17 residues. The CDR3 DNA follows: TGCGCCAGCAGCCCAACCGGAGGGGCCCCAAACACCGGGGAGCTGTTTTTT. Protein: CASSPTGGAPNTGELFF.

The rearrangement joins TRBV7-2 to TRBJ2-1; the D gene is possibly TRBD2 (6 bases). The V and J ends lost 5 bases and 9 bases respectively, with 23 bases between them. The V gene's germline CDR1 is SGHTA and CDR2 FQGNSA. The CDR3 is made up of 16 amino acids. CDR3 loop: CASSPRERSGGGEQFF. The CDR3, as DNA: TGTGCCAGCAGCCCGCGGGAACGGAGCGGAGGTGGTGAGCAGTTCTTC.

This clone was counted only a few times. The V call is TRBV30, the J call TRBJ2-2; a possible D gene is TRBD2 (5 bases). Germline values: CDR1 GTSNPN, CDR2 SVGIG (reference sequence). Trimming shortened V by 7 bases and J by 5 bases, and 11 bases separated the two germline ends. There are 12 residues in the CDR3. CDR3 in amino acids: CALDRETGELFF. Written as DNA, the CDR3 is TGTGCCTTAGATAGGGAGACCGGGGAGCTGTTTTTT.

The chain recombines TRBV30 with TRBJ1-1; D is possibly TRBD1 (6 bases). CDR1 and CDR2 from the germline V gene are GTSNPN and SVGIG (reference sequence). The CDR3 totals 14 residues. Trimming removed 3 bases at V and 10 bases at J, with 21 bases between. The CDR3 region has the DNA TGTGCCTGGAGGGACAACCCAGGGGCGGTGGGAGCTTTCTTT. Its protein product is CAWRDNPGAVGAFF.